The 14 T cell receptor beta chains below all came from one sample that was sequenced in a study of shared clonotypes between healthy human individuals (dated by TCRdb to 2019 to 2021). Libraries were made using the immunoSEQ multiplex PCR assay. TCRdb stores this immuneACCESS table with in-frame sequences only. Part of the clones is absent; in the studies checked, under half of the shortfall reflects unresolved V genes, and no reason is known for the rest. The sample profile shows some 900,000 clones; around 80% of them were found once. The top ten hold about 1.5% of the sample. Sequenced input: memory CD4+ T cells sorted from blood. The sample's cell subset or site label is to be understood as: CD45RA-negative fraction. The receptors come from a man aged 18 to 30 in good health.

The CDR3 loop reads CASSPGLAGRDTQYF. CDR3 DNA sequence: TGTGCCAGCAGCCCGGGACTAGCGGGGAGGGATACGCAGTATTTT. This rearrangement joins TRBV7-9 to TRBJ2-3, with 13 bases that match TRBD2. Germline V gives CDR1 SEHNR, CDR2 FQNEAQ (reference sequence). This CDR3 region has 15 residues. Trimming removed 5 bases from V and 6 bases from J; junction bases left unmatched: 5.

This clone was picked up a small number of times. The chain links TRBV6-6 to TRBJ2-1; the D is unclear. CDR3 length equals 12 residues. The germline V and J ends were trimmed by 10 bases and 6 bases, with 13 bases remaining between them. Germline V gene lookup returns CDR1 MNHNY and CDR2 SVGAGI (reference sequence). CDR3 nucleotide sequence: TGTGCCACCAATGGTCTGGGCAATGAGCAGTTCTTC. Its protein product is CATNGLGNEQFF.

The chain employs TRBV19 and TRBJ1-2; D is unclear. The V end was cut by 4 bases, the J end by 7 bases, with 7 bases between. Germline CDR1 and CDR2: LNHDA and SQIVND (reference sequence). CDR3 size: 11 residues. This CDR3 is CASSRGFGYTF. Written as DNA, the CDR3 is TGTGCCAGTAGTAGAGGATTTGGCTACACCTTC.

The CDR3 DNA follows: TGTGCCAGCAGTTACATCGGAGGCGCAGGGACTGAAGCTTTCTTT. Translated, it gives CASSYIGGAGTEAFF. The J gene is TRBJ1-1, the V gene TRBV6-5; tentative D call: TRBD1 (5 bases). The V and J ends lost 2 bases and 5 bases respectively, with 15 bases between them. Germline values: CDR1 MNHEY, CDR2 SVGAGI. The CDR3 extends over 15 amino acids.

As concerns this clone: Other DNA sequences of this sample code for an identical CDR3. V gene TRBV27 combines with J gene TRBJ1-2, with D unresolved. The CDR3 is 13 amino acids. V was cut by 3 bases and J by 0 bases, with 5 bases left in between. CDR1 is MNHEY and CDR2 is SMNVEV in the germline V gene (reference sequence). The CDR3 DNA is TGTGCCAGCAGTTTCGCAGCTAACTATGGCTACACCTTC. Its protein product is CASSFAANYGYTF.

This rearrangement joins TRBV4-1 to TRBJ2-7, with D maybe TRBD1 (5 bases). Germline lookup yields CDR1 MGHRA and CDR2 YSYEKL. The V end was cut by 4 bases, the J end by 0 bases, with 16 bases between. The CDR3 has 16 amino acids. The DNA of the CDR3 is TGCGCCAGCAGCCCTACAGTACAGGACCGCTCCTACGAGCAGTACTTC. Protein: CASSPTVQDRSYEQYF.

The J gene is TRBJ2-7, the V gene TRBV6-5, with D unresolved. The CDR3 runs to 15 residues. Trimming pared 0 bases from V and 3 bases from J, leaving 12 bases between. Germline V gene lookup returns CDR1 MNHEY and CDR2 SVGAGI. CDR3 residues: CASSYSARINYEQYF. The CDR3, as DNA: TGTGCCAGCAGTTACTCGGCCAGGATCAACTACGAGCAGTACTTC.

This clone was seen a single time. The chain couples TRBV5-1 to TRBJ2-2, with D uncertain. Trimming took off 4 bases at V and 6 bases at J, with 19 bases between the two ends. Germline-derived CDR1 and CDR2 are SGHRS and YFSETQ. CDR3 length: 16 residues. The CDR3: CASSEVKGKSSGELFF. DNA for the CDR3: TGCGCCAGCAGCGAGGTTAAAGGGAAGAGTTCCGGGGAGCTGTTTTTT.

The chain joins TRBV11-2 to TRBJ2-3, with 7 bases that match TRBD1. This CDR3 has 18 residues. J lost 0 bases, V lost 0 bases, and 9 bases had no gene match. Germline loops: CDR1 SGHAT, CDR2 FQNNGV. Written as DNA, the CDR3 is TGTGCCAGCAGCTTAGATCTAACGGGGACAGCCAGCACAGATACGCAGTATTTT. Its protein product is CASSLDLTGTASTDTQYF.

The rearrangement joins TRBV28 to TRBJ2-4, with D unresolved. V was cut by 6 bases and J by 1 base, with 10 bases left in between. The CDR3 has 14 residues. Germline V gives CDR1 MDHEN, CDR2 SYDVKM. The CDR3 DNA reads TGTGCCAGCAGCGCAAAGTTGGCCAAAAACATTCAGTACTTC. Its protein is CASSAKLAKNIQYF.

This clone has a single count. The genes are TRBV11-2 and TRBJ1-1, with D uncertain. The length of the CDR3 is 15 residues. Deletions cut 0 bases from V and 2 bases from J, with 10 bases between. Germline V gene lookup returns CDR1 SGHAT and CDR2 FQNNGV. CDR3 in DNA: TGTGCCAGCAGCTTAGATCCGGCGGGAAACACTGAAGCTTTCTTT. This translates into CASSLDPAGNTEAFF.

The chain joins TRBV18 to TRBJ1-2, with 7 nucleotides matching TRBD1. The CDR3 runs 16 residues. V was clipped by 3 bases and J by 0 bases; unmatched bases: 7. Germline CDR1 and CDR2: KGHSH and LQKENI. The CDR3 loop reads CASSPVGTAANYGYTF. CDR3 DNA sequence: TGTGCCAGCTCACCTGTCGGGACAGCAGCTAACTATGGCTACACCTTC.

Worth noting for this clone: One junction end disagrees with the germline gene, perhaps due to a read error. This specimen includes other DNA sequences encoding the same CDR3. The V and J genes are TRBV4-1 and TRBJ1-2, with D maybe TRBD1 (6 bases). CDR3 length: 14 amino acids. The germline CDR1 and CDR2 sequences are MGHRA and YSYEKL. The CDR3 DNA is TGCGCCAGCAGTCAAGACAGGAGTAACTATGGCTACACCTTC. Its translation: CASSQDRSNYGYTF.

The V gene is TRBV18, the J gene TRBJ1-5; D unresolved. Trimming took 0 bases from V and 3 from J, leaving 9 bases between them. Germline V gene sequence: CDR1 KGHSH, CDR2 LQKENI. The CDR3 length is 15 residues. CDR3 sequence (DNA): TGTGCCAGCTCACCACCTCTCCAGGCCAATCAGCCCCAGCATTTT. Protein: CASSPPLQANQPQHF. The variable domain in full, with the rest retrieved from reference TRBV18 and TRBJ1-5, is NAGVMQNPRHLVRRRGQEARLRCSPMKGHSHVYWYRQLPEEGLKFMVYLQKENIIDESGMPKERFSAEFPKEGPSILRIQQVVRGDSAAYFCASSPPLQANQPQHFGDGTRLSIL.